This note documents a single T cell receptor beta chain sequence. Its antigen is currently unknown. Compared with germline, one end of the junction differs, possibly owing to a read error. The method was immunoSEQ multiplex PCR; TCRdb's version includes in-frame clones alone and lacks a portion of them. Among around 110,000 clones listed, about 91% were seen once. The data belong to a study of T cell repertoires and HLA-DP antigens. Study summary: Average DNA input: roughly 200 ng for CD137+CD4+ sorts, 900 to 1,500 ng pre-culture. Study outcomes and limitations: Clones undetected before culture averaged approximately 34% against one allele and roughly 53% against the other.

Germline V gene sequence: CDR1 SSHAT, CDR2 FNYEAQ (reference sequence). The CDR3 totals 14 residues. The sequenced material came from CD4+ T cells from PBMCs. This sequence joins TRBV7-7 and TRBJ2-2, with no clear D. This receptor was identified in a woman between 18 and 29 years old in good health and CMV-seronegative. CDR3 in amino acids: CASSLSSALGELFF. The CDR3 coding sequence is TGTGCTAGCAGCTTGTCCAGCGCCCTCGGGGAGCTGTTTTTT.